Below are 24 T cell receptor beta chains sequenced from a single sample in a study of blood T cell repertoires in COVID-19. Repertoires were generated with immunoSEQ multiplex PCR, while TCRdb's copy carries only in-frame clones and drops some. The sample comprises under 200,000 clones, 60% to 80% of which are singletons, and approximately 3% rests with the top ten. The sequenced sample consisted of peripheral blood. The receptors derive from a man between 65 and 85 years old with acute or convalescent COVID-19.

The rearrangement links TRBV12-3 or TRBV12-4 to TRBJ1-5; no reliable D call. V was shortened by 1 base and J by 5 bases, with 6 bases between the two germline ends. The CDR3 loop spans 13 amino acids. The CDR3 DNA reads TGTGCCAGCAGTTTAGGGGAGGATCAGCCCCAGCATTTT. Encoded protein: CASSLGEDQPQHF.

The sample holds a few counts of this clone. The chain uses TRBV2 and TRBJ1-2; unclear D gene. With 7 bases removed from V and 8 bases from J, the gap between germline ends came to 17 bases. Per the germline V gene, CDR1 is SNHLY and CDR2 is FYNNEI. The CDR3 runs to 13 residues. CDR3 in DNA: TGTGCCAGCATGTGGGAGGGAAAGAAAGGCTACACCTTC. Translated, it gives CASMWEGKKGYTF.

The V call is TRBV9, the J call TRBJ2-3; D gene ambiguous. The V gene's germline CDR1 is SGDLS and CDR2 YYNGEE. Trimming left V 0 bases short and J 4 bases short, with 6 bases between. The CDR3 covers 13 residues. CDR3 sequence (DNA): TGTGCCAGCAGCGTAGTGATAGCAGATACGCAGTATTTT. This gives the protein CASSVVIADTQYF.

As concerns this clone: One end of the junction varies from germline; a read error may be responsible. This chain joins TRBV6-1 and TRBJ1-3; TRBD1 might be the D (6 bases). The V gene's germline CDR1 is MNHNS and CDR2 SASEGT. CDR3 length equals 14 residues. For the CDR3, the DNA is TGTGCCAGCATTGAAAGGGGGACCGGAAACACCATATATTTT. This codes for CASIERGTGNTIYF.

The chain recombines TRBV28 with TRBJ2-7, with D possibly being TRBD2 (6 bases). Germline values: CDR1 MDHEN, CDR2 SYDVKM. Trimming took 4 bases from V and 5 from J, leaving 21 bases between them. This CDR3 has 16 residues. The DNA for the CDR3 is TGTGCCAGCAGTTCATTCCTTGGGCTAGCGTCGGACGAGCAGTACTTC. Its translation is CASSSFLGLASDEQYF.

The chain couples TRBV2 to TRBJ2-3, with 9 nucleotides matching TRBD2. J was trimmed by 5 bases and V by 8 bases; bases with no gene match: 5. Germline V gene lookup returns CDR1 SNHLY and CDR2 FYNNEI. This CDR3 region has 13 residues. The CDR3 sequence is CASLGGRVDTQYF. The CDR3, as DNA: TGTGCCAGCCTGGGCGGGAGGGTAGATACGCAGTATTTT.

This clone was seen a single time. CDR3 protein: CASSLATGETQYF. In nucleotides, the CDR3 is TGTGCCAGCAGCTTGGCTACGGGGGAGACCCAGTACTTC. The J gene is TRBJ2-5, the V gene TRBV5-6; D is possibly TRBD2 (5 bases). CDR1 SGHDT and CDR2 YYEEEE come from the germline V gene. The length of the CDR3 is 13 residues. V was trimmed by 0 bases and J by 5 bases, leaving 8 bases between them.

V usage is TRBV28 and J usage is TRBJ2-4; 9 positions match TRBD1. Unmatched junction bases numbered 9, after V lost 5 bases and J lost 4 bases. This CDR3 is built from 16 residues. Per the germline V gene, CDR1 is MDHEN and CDR2 is SYDVKM. This CDR3 reads CASSPDPGQGKNIQYF. DNA of the CDR3: TGTGCCAGCAGTCCGGATCCGGGACAGGGTAAAAACATTCAGTACTTC.

This clone was counted many times. This chain uses TRBV27 with TRBJ1-6, with D perhaps matching TRBD1 (6 bases). CDR3 length: 15 residues. Germline assignment: CDR1 MNHEY and CDR2 SMNVEV (reference sequence). Between the trimmed V and J ends, which lost 2 bases and 9 bases, there was a span of 14 bases. In nucleotides, the CDR3 is TGTGCCAGCAGTTTAACGTGGTCAGGGGCTTCACCCCTCCACTTT. It translates to CASSLTWSGASPLHF.

The chain combines TRBV28 with TRBJ2-7; 10 positions agree with TRBD1. Trimming cost V 5 bases and J 4 bases; bases outside gene matches: 14. The CDR3 runs to 17 residues. The germline gives CDR1 MDHEN, CDR2 SYDVKM. The CDR3 reads CASSPLRDRGPRYEQYF. DNA of the CDR3: TGTGCCAGCAGTCCCCTCCGGGACAGGGGTCCCCGTTACGAGCAGTACTTC. The whole variable domain, filled in from reference TRBV28 and TRBJ2-7, reads DVKVTQSSRYLVKRTGEKVFLECVQDMDHENMFWYRQDPGLGLRLIYFSYDVKMKEKGDIPEGYSVSREKKERFSLILESASTNQTSMYLCASSPLRDRGPRYEQYFGPGTRLTVT.

J is TRBJ1-1 and V is TRBV27, with D perhaps TRBD1 (6 bases). V shed 6 bases and J shed 0 bases, with 14 bases lying between them. This CDR3 region has 15 residues. Germline V gene lookup returns CDR1 MNHEY and CDR2 SMNVEV (reference sequence). This CDR3 reads CASSQTRGMNTEAFF. CDR3 nucleotide sequence: TGTGCCAGCAGCCAAACCAGGGGAATGAACACTGAAGCTTTCTTT.

CDR3 coding DNA: TGTGCCAGCAGTTTAGGACAGGGGGCCTACGAGCAGTACTTC. Protein product: CASSLGQGAYEQYF. The chain links TRBV28 to TRBJ2-7, with 10 bases aligning to TRBD1. CDR3 size: 14 residues. V gave up 2 bases and J gave up 2 bases; unmatched junction bases: 0. The germline gives CDR1 MDHEN, CDR2 SYDVKM.

The chain has TRBV20-1 and TRBJ2-2; TRBD2 is a possible D gene (6 bases). Looked up from germline, CDR1 is DFQATT and CDR2 is SNEGSKA (reference sequence). V was trimmed by 3 bases and J by 4 bases, leaving 12 bases between them. This CDR3 is built from 14 residues. This CDR3 is CSASGAAGTGELFF. In DNA, the CDR3 is TGCAGTGCTAGTGGCGCAGCGGGCACCGGGGAGCTGTTTTTT.

The J gene is TRBJ2-5, the V gene TRBV7-9, with a weak D call TRBD1 (6 bases). This CDR3 comprises 14 residues. The germline V and J ends were trimmed by 4 bases and 3 bases, with 12 bases remaining between them. Germline V CDR1 and CDR2: SEHNR, FQNEAQ (reference sequence). Here the CDR3 DNA reads TGTGCCAGCAGCTCCGGGACATATGAAGAGACCCAGTACTTC. Protein: CASSSGTYEETQYF.

This rearrangement joins TRBV27 to TRBJ2-1; no clear D gene. This CDR3 contains 13 residues. Trimming left V 3 bases short and J 5 bases short, with 8 bases between. Germline values: CDR1 MNHEY, CDR2 SMNVEV (reference sequence). CDR3: CASSFSTNNEQFF. The CDR3 DNA reads TGTGCCAGCAGTTTTAGTACCAACAATGAGCAGTTCTTC.

This sequence joins TRBV10-2 and TRBJ2-5, with TRBD2 matching 12 bases. Germline V CDR1 and CDR2: WSHSY, SAAADI. The CDR3 is 16 amino acids. V shed 5 bases, J shed 5 bases, and the junction held 9 bases outside the gene matches. CDR3: CASSRTSGAPGETQYF. Here the CDR3 DNA reads TGCGCCAGCAGTAGGACTAGCGGGGCCCCGGGGGAGACCCAGTACTTC.

CDR3 coding DNA: TGTGCCAGCAGCCTCGGACAGGGACTCACAGATACGCAGTATTTT. Its protein is CASSLGQGLTDTQYF. The rearrangement links TRBV6-5 to TRBJ2-3, with 8 nucleotides matching TRBD1. The V and J ends lost 6 bases and 2 bases, in that order; junction bases with no gene match: 7. The V gene's germline CDR1 is MNHEY and CDR2 SVGAGI. This CDR3 has 15 residues.

The chain couples TRBV3-1 (or the pseudogene TRBV3-2) to TRBJ1-1; no reliable D call. The CDR3 runs 13 residues. Per the germline V gene, CDR1 is LGHDT and CDR2 is YNNKEL (reference sequence). With 4 bases removed from V and 2 bases from J, the gap between germline ends came to 8 bases. CDR3 loop: CASSRILNTEAFF. CDR3 nucleotides: TGTGCCAGCAGCCGAATTCTAAACACTGAAGCTTTCTTT.

In its sample, this clone was seen a few times. V usage is TRBV2 and J usage is TRBJ1-4, with unresolved D. Germline V gene data show CDR1 as SNHLY and CDR2 as FYNNEI. This CDR3 is built from 16 residues. Deletions cut 7 bases from V and 0 bases from J, with 15 bases between. CDR3: CASTPFRTPTNEKLFF. As DNA, the CDR3 is TGTGCCAGCACTCCATTCAGAACCCCAACTAATGAAAAACTGTTTTTT.

The table lists this clone with a count of one. The rearrangement links TRBV10-3 to TRBJ2-3, with TRBD1 matching over 10 bases. V was pared by 10 bases and J by 5 bases, with 9 bases of the junction left unmatched. Germline CDR1 ENHRY, CDR2 SYGVKD. CDR3 length equals 14 residues. CDR3 sequence: CATLTGQGGDTQYF. CDR3 coding DNA: TGTGCCACCTTAACAGGACAGGGGGGAGATACGCAGTATTTT.

J is TRBJ2-1 and V is TRBV7-6, with D maybe TRBD2 (6 bases). The V end was cut by 5 bases, the J end by 8 bases, with 10 bases between. CDR3 length: 12 residues. Germline V gene lookup returns CDR1 SGHVS and CDR2 FNYEAQ. The CDR3 here is CASSQTSYEQFF. In nucleotides, the CDR3 is TGTGCCAGCAGCCAGACTAGTTATGAGCAGTTCTTC. Looking up the rest from reference TRBV7-6 and TRBJ2-1 gives the full variable domain: GAGVSQSPRYKVTKRGQDVALRCDPISGHVSLYWYRQALGQGPEFLTYFNYEAQQDKSGLPNDRFSAERPEGSISTLTIQRTEQRDSAMYRCASSQTSYEQFFGPGTRLTVL.

This clone was seen more than once but under ten times. The rearrangement uses TRBV7-9 and TRBJ1-1; possibly TRBD1 for D (6 bases). V was shortened by 5 bases and J by 3 bases, with 13 bases between the two germline ends. Germline V lookup: CDR1 SEHNR, CDR2 FQNEAQ (reference sequence). This CDR3 spans 14 amino acids. CDR3 region: CASSVRGRDTEAFF. CDR3 DNA: TGTGCCAGCAGCGTCAGGGGAAGGGACACTGAAGCTTTCTTT.

This chain uses TRBV6-5 with TRBJ2-3; D call uncertain. The germline V gene has CDR1 MNHEY and CDR2 SVGAGI. V lost 0 bases and J 4 bases, leaving 2 bases between the germline ends. There are 12 residues in the CDR3. The CDR3 nucleotides are TGTGCCAGCAGTTACTCCTCAGATACGCAGTATTTT. It encodes CASSYSSDTQYF.

V is TRBV6-6 and J is TRBJ1-3; D is possibly TRBD1 (6 bases). Looked up from germline, CDR1 is MNHNY and CDR2 is SVGAGI (reference sequence). Trimming took 8 bases from V and 3 from J, leaving 11 bases between them. The CDR3 length is 13 residues. Here the CDR3 reads CASLQGGGNTIYF. In DNA form, the CDR3 reads TGTGCCAGCCTACAGGGTGGTGGAAACACCATATATTTT.